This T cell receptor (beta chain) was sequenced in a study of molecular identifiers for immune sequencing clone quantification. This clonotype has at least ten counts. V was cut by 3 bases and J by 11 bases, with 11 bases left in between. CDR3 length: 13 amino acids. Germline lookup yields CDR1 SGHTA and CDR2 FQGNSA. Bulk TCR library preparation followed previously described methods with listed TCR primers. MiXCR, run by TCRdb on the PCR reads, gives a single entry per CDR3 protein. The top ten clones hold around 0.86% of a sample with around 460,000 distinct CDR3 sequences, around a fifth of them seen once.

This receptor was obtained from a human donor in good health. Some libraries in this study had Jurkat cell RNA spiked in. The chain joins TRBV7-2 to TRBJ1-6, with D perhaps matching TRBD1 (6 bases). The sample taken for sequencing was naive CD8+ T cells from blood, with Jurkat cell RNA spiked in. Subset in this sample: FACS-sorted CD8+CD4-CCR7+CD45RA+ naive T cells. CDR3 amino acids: CASSLGALAPLHF. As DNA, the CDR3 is TGTGCCAGCAGCTTGGGGGCTCTGGCACCCCTCCACTTT.